The 32 T cell receptor beta chains in this list originate from one sample, sequenced in a study of blood T cell repertoires in COVID-19. The repertoire was sequenced with immunoSEQ multiplex PCR; TCRdb's copy has only in-frame clones and lacks some. The sample yields 150,000 or so clones, under 85% seen once. The sequencing sample was made of PBMCs or T cells enriched from blood (not recorded which). The source of these receptors is a man between 50 and 59 years old who had recovered from COVID-19.

The rearrangement links TRBV14 to TRBJ1-1; D unclear. Per the germline V gene, CDR1 is SGHDN and CDR2 is FVKESK. Trimming stripped 0 bases from V and 4 bases from J, with 18 bases between. The length of the CDR3 is 17 residues. The DNA for the CDR3 is TGTGCCAGCAGCCAAGAAGGCTTGAGACCGGGTAGCACTGAAGCTTTCTTT. Protein product: CASSQEGLRPGSTEAFF.

V and J are TRBV6-5 and TRBJ1-2; 8 bases match TRBD1. Germline values: CDR1 MNHEY, CDR2 SVGAGI. The CDR3 runs to 14 residues. The V gene end was trimmed by 5 bases and the J gene end by 1 base; junction bases not matched to a gene: 3. CDR3 DNA sequence: TGTGCCAGCAGTAGGACAGGGCATAACTATGGCTACACCTTC. This encodes CASSRTGHNYGYTF.

The chain has TRBV5-8 and TRBJ1-5, with 9 bases matching TRBD1. In germline, CDR1 is SGHTS, CDR2 YDEGEE. V trimming: 4 bases; J trimming: 6 bases; junction bases outside the gene matches: 8. The CDR3 is made up of 15 amino acids. The CDR3 DNA is TGTGCCAGCAGCACTTACAGGGGGCGAATTCAGCCCCAGCATTTT. It yields the protein CASSTYRGRIQPQHF.

This clone was seen only once. The chain has TRBV6-5 and TRBJ1-5; D remains ambiguous. Germline V gives CDR1 MNHEY, CDR2 SVGAGI. V was trimmed by 0 bases and J by 1 base, leaving 4 bases between them. The CDR3 loop spans 14 amino acids. For the CDR3, the DNA is TGTGCCAGCAGTTACTCGGGCAGCAATCAGCCCCAGCATTTT. Translated, it gives CASSYSGSNQPQHF.

The DNA for the CDR3 is TGTGCCAGCAGCCCTAACCCGACAGGGGCCCCCTACGAGCAGTACTTC. As protein: CASSPNPTGAPYEQYF. The chain carries TRBV9 and TRBJ2-7; TRBD1 aligns across 8 bases. J gave up 2 bases and V 4 bases, and 11 bases lay outside the gene matches. The CDR3 consists of 16 residues. Germline V lookup: CDR1 SGDLS, CDR2 YYNGEE.

The sample holds one count of this clone. This CDR3 reads CASSTTGVVNSPLHF. The CDR3 DNA reads as TGTGCCAGTAGTACGACAGGGGTAGTAAATTCACCCCTCCACTTT. The chain uses TRBV19 and TRBJ1-6; 8 nucleotides agree with TRBD1. J was trimmed by 7 bases and V by 4 bases; bases with no gene match: 6. The CDR3 covers 15 residues. Germline V gives CDR1 LNHDA, CDR2 SQIVND (reference sequence).

This chain connects TRBV5-4 to TRBJ1-2; D is ambiguous. Between the trimmed V and J ends, which lost 4 bases and 4 bases, there was a span of 11 bases. The CDR3 covers 13 residues. Germline V gene sequence: CDR1 SGHNT, CDR2 YYREEE (reference sequence). This CDR3 is CASSPGGFYGYTF. For the CDR3, the DNA is TGTGCCAGCAGCCCCGGCGGCTTCTATGGCTACACCTTC.

The chain uses TRBV5-5 and TRBJ2-7; 7 bases agree with TRBD1. Germline V gene lookup returns CDR1 SGHKS and CDR2 YYEKEE (reference sequence). The trim removed 3 bases at V and 5 bases at J, leaving 11 bases unmatched. This CDR3 comprises 15 residues. The CDR3 nucleotides read TGTGCCAGCAGCTCACAGGGGCCTGTCTTCCACGAGCAGTACTTC. Protein product: CASSSQGPVFHEQYF. The full variable domain, completed using reference TRBV5-5 and TRBJ2-7, is DAGVTQSPTHLIKTRGQQVTLRCSPISGHKSVSWYQQVLGQGPQFIFQYYEKEERGRGNFPDRFSARQFPNYSSELNVNALLLGDSALYLCASSSQGPVFHEQYFGPGTRLTVT.

The J gene is TRBJ1-5, the V gene TRBV7-8, with a tentative D call TRBD1 (6 bases). The V gene lost 1 base and the J gene lost 7 bases, with 14 bases spanning the gap. The CDR3 length is 15 residues. CDR1 SGHVS and CDR2 FQNEAQ come from the germline V gene. This CDR3 is CASSLGRTVRQPQHF. CDR3 nucleotides: TGTGCCAGCAGCTTAGGGAGGACAGTTCGACAGCCCCAGCATTTT.

A single count supports this clone. The rearrangement links TRBV4-1 to TRBJ2-3, with 10 bases fitting TRBD1. V shed 5 bases, J shed 4 bases, and the junction held 6 bases outside the gene matches. The V gene's germline CDR1 is MGHRA and CDR2 YSYEKL. This CDR3 spans 15 amino acids. The CDR3 is CASSLRTGGADTQYF. The CDR3 DNA sequence: TGCGCCAGCAGCTTACGGACAGGGGGTGCAGATACGCAGTATTTT.

This sequence joins TRBV9 and TRBJ1-1, with D possibly matching TRBD1 (5 bases). CDR1 is SGDLS and CDR2 is YYNGEE in the germline V gene. The V end lost 3 bases, the J end lost 1 base, and 10 bases lay between the germline ends. This CDR3 is 14 amino acids long. DNA of the CDR3: TGTGCCAGCAGCGCCTACGGGGGGAACACTGAAGCTTTCTTT. It translates to CASSAYGGNTEAFF.

The J gene is TRBJ2-2, the V gene TRBV2; 7 bases map to TRBD2. V lost 6 bases, J lost 1 base, and 2 bases stayed unmatched. Germline loops: CDR1 SNHLY, CDR2 FYNNEI. This CDR3 is 14 amino acids long. The CDR3 reads CASSSSGNTGELFF. CDR3 DNA: TGTGCCAGCAGCTCTAGCGGGAACACCGGGGAGCTGTTTTTT.

The chain links TRBV5-8 to TRBJ1-3; possible D gene TRBD1, 5 bases. Germline V gene sequence: CDR1 SGHTS, CDR2 YDEGEE. The CDR3 length is 17 residues. V lost 4 bases and J 2 bases, leaving 19 bases between the germline ends. CDR3 amino acids: CASSPGVFLGAGNTIYF. The DNA of the CDR3 is TGTGCCAGCAGCCCGGGGGTCTTCCTTGGGGCTGGAAACACCATATATTTT.

Only one count was recorded for this clone. The chain is built from TRBV18 and TRBJ1-1; D is undetermined. V lost 2 bases to trimming and J lost 1 base, with 11 bases between them. Per the germline V gene, CDR1 is KGHSH and CDR2 is LQKENI. The CDR3 is 15 amino acids. The CDR3: CASSPFRGKNTEAFF. Here the CDR3 DNA reads TGTGCCAGCTCACCATTTCGGGGTAAGAACACTGAAGCTTTCTTT.

V gene TRBV9 combines with J gene TRBJ1-5, with a weak D call TRBD1 (5 bases). The CDR3 totals 12 residues. The V gene's germline CDR1 is SGDLS and CDR2 YYNGEE. V lost 10 bases and J 6 bases, leaving 14 bases between the germline ends. The chain's CDR3 is CASGREGQPQHF. CDR3 sequence (DNA): TGTGCCTCGGGGCGGGAGGGTCAGCCCCAGCATTTT.

Points on this clone: One end of the junction fails to match germline, which may point to a read error. The chain uses TRBV7-7 and TRBJ2-3, with D possibly being TRBD2 (5 bases). Germline CDR1 and CDR2: SSHAT and FNYEAQ (reference sequence). CDR3 length equals 13 residues. CDR3 sequence: CASSFDYTDTQYF. The CDR3 nucleotides are TGTGCTAGCAGCTTCGACTATACAGATACGCAGTATTTT.

The V and J genes are TRBV9 and TRBJ1-3; 8 bases are a match to TRBD1. Germline V gene lookup returns CDR1 SGDLS and CDR2 YYNGEE. With 0 bases clipped from V and 4 bases from J, the junction kept 9 bases outside the gene matches. The CDR3 totals 17 residues. The CDR3 loop reads CASSVAPGQGGGNTIYF. The CDR3 DNA is TGTGCCAGCAGCGTAGCCCCAGGACAGGGCGGGGGAAACACCATATATTTT. Complete variable domain (other parts from reference TRBV9 and TRBJ1-3): DSGVTQTPKHLITATGQRVTLRCSPRSGDLSVYWYQQSLDQGLQFLIQYYNGEERAKGNILERFSAQQFPDLHSELNLSSLELGDSALYFCASSVAPGQGGGNTIYFGEGSWLTVV.

The chain uses TRBV7-9 and TRBJ2-7; maybe TRBD2 (7 bases). V lost 4 bases and J lost 7, with 17 bases in between. CDR3 size: 14 residues. Germline lookup yields CDR1 SEHNR and CDR2 FQNEAQ (reference sequence). DNA for the CDR3: TGTGCCAGCAGCTACAGGGAGGGCCTAGGAGAGCAGTACTTC. It codes for CASSYREGLGEQYF.

This clone was seen more than once but under ten times. This chain links TRBV5-4 with TRBJ1-2; D perhaps matches TRBD1 (6 bases). Trimming removed 4 bases from V and 2 bases from J, with 9 bases in between. The germline V gene encodes CDR1 SGHNT and CDR2 YYREEE (reference sequence). The CDR3 consists of 13 residues. In DNA, the CDR3 is TGTGCCAGCAGCGTACAGGGCAACTATGGCTACACCTTC. Translating gives CASSVQGNYGYTF.

A word on this clone: Other DNA sequences in this specimen translate into the identical CDR3. This rearrangement joins TRBV28 to TRBJ1-2; a weak D match, TRBD1 (5 bases). V lost 5 bases and J 2 bases, leaving 9 bases between the germline ends. Germline lookup yields CDR1 MDHEN and CDR2 SYDVKM. The CDR3 extends over 13 amino acids. Here the CDR3 DNA reads TGTGCCAGCAGTCTCGACAGAAACTATGGCTACACCTTC. This encodes CASSLDRNYGYTF.

The chain is built from TRBV19 and TRBJ2-2; possible D gene TRBD1, 6 bases. The CDR3 has 14 amino acids. The germline V gene has CDR1 LNHDA and CDR2 SQIVND (reference sequence). The V end was cut by 3 bases, the J end by 6 bases, with 11 bases between. Here the CDR3 reads CASSIRGGPGELFF. For the CDR3, the DNA is TGTGCCAGTAGTATCCGAGGGGGTCCCGGGGAGCTGTTTTTT.

The CDR3 here is CASSGLAITDTQYF. The CDR3 DNA reads TGTGCCAGCAGTGGACTAGCGATCACAGATACGCAGTATTTT. This sequence joins TRBV2 and TRBJ2-3, with 8 nucleotides matching TRBD2. The V gene's germline CDR1 is SNHLY and CDR2 FYNNEI. The CDR3 extends over 14 amino acids. The J segment lost 2 bases and the V segment lost 4 bases, leaving 2 bases of the junction unmatched.

The CDR3: CASSRGLDRGALNIQYF. The CDR3 coding sequence is TGCGCCAGCAGCCGAGGCTTGGACAGAGGCGCCCTAAACATTCAGTACTTC. This chain links TRBV4-1 with TRBJ2-4, with D possibly matching TRBD1 (6 bases). Trimming took off 4 bases at V and 6 bases at J, with 22 bases between the two ends. In germline, CDR1 is MGHRA, CDR2 YSYEKL. This CDR3 is built from 17 residues.

The chain has TRBV4-1 and TRBJ2-3; D is undetermined. Germline CDR1 and CDR2: MGHRA and YSYEKL. V gave up 3 bases and J gave up 0 bases, with 4 bases separating them. This CDR3 spans 13 amino acids. CDR3 sequence reads: CASSQQSTDTQYF. CDR3 nucleotides: TGCGCCAGCAGCCAGCAGAGCACAGATACGCAGTATTTT.

The rearrangement links TRBV20-1 to TRBJ1-2; D not certain. The V end was cut by 6 bases, the J end by 4 bases, with 3 bases between. Germline V lookup: CDR1 DFQATT, CDR2 SNEGSKA (reference sequence). The CDR3 has 9 residues. CDR3 amino acids: CSAGYGYTF. The CDR3, as DNA: TGCAGTGCCGGCTATGGCTACACCTTC.

The CDR3 DNA follows: TGTGCCAGCGGGGCTTTAAACTATGGCTACACCTTC. Translation: CASGALNYGYTF. The chain carries TRBV14 and TRBJ1-2; D is possibly TRBD1 (5 bases). CDR3 length: 12 residues. The ends were cut back, 8 bases at V and 2 bases at J, with 9 bases in the middle. In germline, CDR1 is SGHDN, CDR2 FVKESK.

This clone was seen only once. The chain combines TRBV27 with TRBJ1-1; D is perhaps TRBD1 (5 bases). Germline CDR1 MNHEY, CDR2 SMNVEV (reference sequence). Trimming took off 5 bases at V and 2 bases at J, with 15 bases between the two ends. This CDR3 has 15 residues. This CDR3 is CASSLGGGFNTEAFF. CDR3 sequence (DNA): TGTGCCAGCAGTCTCGGGGGAGGGTTCAACACTGAAGCTTTCTTT.

The chain combines TRBV7-4 with TRBJ1-4; no definite D call. V gave up 4 bases and J gave up 0 bases, with 9 bases separating them. There are 15 residues in the CDR3. Germline loops: CDR1 SGHVT, CDR2 SQSDAQ. The CDR3: CASSSLSATNEKLFF. In DNA, the CDR3 is TGTGCCAGCAGCTCCCTATCTGCAACTAATGAAAAACTGTTTTTT.

The chain recombines TRBV10-3 with TRBJ2-3; no clear D gene. The CDR3 has 12 residues. The V end lost 6 bases, the J end lost 4 bases, and 8 bases lay between the germline ends. Germline CDR1 is ENHRY and CDR2 is SYGVKD. The CDR3 DNA reads as TGTGCCATCAGCGACAAGGCAGATACGCAGTATTTT. Encoded protein: CAISDKADTQYF.

The gene calls are TRBV5-1 and TRBJ1-1; maybe TRBD1 (6 bases). The V end was cut by 4 bases, the J end by 8 bases, with 21 bases between. CDR1 is SGHRS, CDR2 YFSETQ, per germline. The CDR3 length is 15 residues. CDR3 sequence reads: CASSLDSQGGLEAFF. DNA of the CDR3: TGCGCCAGCAGCCTGGATTCACAGGGCGGTCTAGAAGCTTTCTTT.

The V and J genes are TRBV5-1 and TRBJ2-1; 8 bases are a match to TRBD2. This CDR3 comprises 14 residues. V gave up 4 bases and J gave up 6 bases; unmatched junction bases: 6. Germline V lookup: CDR1 SGHRS, CDR2 YFSETQ. CDR3 nucleotides: TGCGCCAGCAGCCCCTTCGGGACTAGCAATGAGCAGTTCTTC. Protein sequence: CASSPFGTSNEQFF.

This rearrangement joins TRBV6-1 to TRBJ2-7; D gene uncertain. Germline loops: CDR1 MNHNS, CDR2 SASEGT. V was pared by 2 bases and J by 2 bases, with 13 bases between. The CDR3 covers 15 residues. As DNA, the CDR3 is TGTGCCAGCAGTGAACCCGGCAGGCAAACCTACGAGCAGTACTTC. Translated: CASSEPGRQTYEQYF.